This is a list of T cell receptor beta chains from one sample in a study of blood T cell repertoires in COVID-19. Sequencing used immunoSEQ multiplex PCR; TCRdb keeps in-frame clones, though not all of them. The table includes around 140,000 clones, around nine tenths detected once. The source material was peripheral blood. Receptors were obtained from a man in his 70s with active COVID-19. The CDR3 runs from the conserved cysteine through the conserved F or W. D genes are given only for firm matches. Expanded clones get a size class; other rows say once, few or many, or leave the size out.

TRBV4-2,TRBJ2-3,-,TRBD2,CASTITFSGSRTDTQYF,TGTGCCAGCACCATCACGTTTAGCGGGAGTCGCACAGATACGCAGTATTTT
TRBV19,TRBJ2-6,-,-,CASSIRSPGANVLTF,TGTGCCAGTAGTATCCGTAGTCCAGGGGCCAACGTCCTGACTTTC
TRBV28,TRBJ2-5,-,TRBD1,CASSSGTGKTRGTQYF,TGTGCCAGCAGTTCCGGGACAGGAAAGACTAGGGGGACCCAGTACTTC
TRBV11-2,TRBJ2-1,-,-,CASSHMGPRLANEQFF,TGTGCCAGCAGCCACATGGGGCCCCGGCTGGCTAATGAGCAGTTCTTC
TRBV4-3,TRBJ2-5,-,-,CASSQDRGSGAQYF,TGCGCCAGCAGCCAAGATAGGGGCTCGGGGGCCCAGTACTTC
TRBV5-6,TRBJ2-7,-,TRBD1,CASSLFRQGYEQYF,TGTGCCAGCAGCTTGTTTAGACAGGGGTACGAGCAGTACTTC
TRBV11-1,TRBJ2-1,-,TRBD2,CASSLQATSVYNEQFF,TGTGCCAGCAGCTTACAGGCGACTAGCGTCTACAATGAGCAGTTCTTC
TRBV18,TRBJ2-7,-,-,CASSLSAMGYEQYF,TGTGCCAGCTCACTGAGCGCTATGGGTTACGAGCAGTACTTC
TRBV19,TRBJ1-5,-,-,CASSIRVSNQPQHF,TGTGCCAGTAGTATAAGAGTGAGCAATCAGCCCCAGCATTTT
TRBV19,TRBJ2-7,-,-,CASSIAGKINEQYF,TGTGCCAGTAGTATAGCCGGGAAAATCAACGAGCAGTACTTC
TRBV28,TRBJ1-2,-,-,CASSTVYGYTF,TGTGCCAGCAGTACGGTTTATGGCTACACCTTC
TRBV5-1,TRBJ2-2,-,TRBD1,CASSRRGGDTGELFF,TGCGCCAGCAGCCGCAGAGGGGGCGACACCGGGGAGCTGTTTTTT
TRBV29-1,TRBJ2-7,-,-,CSVGEMYEQYF,TGCAGCGTTGGGGAGATGTACGAGCAGTACTTC
TRBV19,TRBJ1-1,-,-,CASSIWAEAFF,TGTGCCAGTAGTATCTGGGCCGAAGCTTTCTTT
TRBV5-4,TRBJ2-1,once,-,CASSLPGVAYNEQFF,TGTGCCAGCAGCTTGCCGGGAGTGGCCTACAATGAGCAGTTCTTC
TRBV18,TRBJ1-5,-,TRBD1,CASSRTGSNNQPQHF,TGTGCCAGCTCACGGACAGGGTCTAACAATCAGCCCCAGCATTTT
TRBV9,TRBJ1-2,few,TRBD1,CASSGQGVYTF,TGTGCCAGCAGCGGACAGGGAGTCTACACCTTC
TRBV6-5,TRBJ1-1,-,TRBD1,CASSYRDRDTEAFF,TGTGCCAGCAGTTACCGGGACAGGGACACTGAAGCTTTCTTT
TRBV27,TRBJ1-6,-,TRBD1,CASWDRVSPLHF,TGTGCCAGCTGGGACAGGGTATCACCCCTCCACTTT